The rows below give T cell receptor beta chains drawn from one sample of a study of CD8+ T cells in alopecia areata. Sequencing used immunoSEQ multiplex PCR; TCRdb keeps in-frame clones, though not all of them. The table records 150,000 to 200,000 clones, roughly three fifths of them present only once. The sample in question was CD4+ T cells sorted from blood, obtained around week 49, from a patient treated with tofacitinib. The receptors were gathered from a human donor with alopecia areata. The CDR3 runs from the conserved cysteine through the conserved F or W. The D gene is left open where the match is weak. Not all rows give a size; the values are once, few, many and, for expanded clones, a class.

V gene: TRBV30
J gene: TRBJ2-3
CDR3 length: 16
D gene: TRBD2
clone size: NA
CDR3 protein: CAWGLAGALSTDTQYF
CDR3 DNA: TGTGCCTGGGGACTAGCGGGGGCTCTAAGCACAGATACGCAGTATTTT

V gene: TRBV23-1
J gene: TRBJ2-1
CDR3 length: 18
D gene: NA
clone size: NA
CDR3 protein: CAGRGYLPLSGSYNEQFF
CDR3 DNA: TGCGCCGGAAGGGGTTACCTTCCCCTAAGCGGCTCCTACAATGAGCAGTTCTTC

V gene: TRBV11-2
J gene: TRBJ1-2
CDR3 length: 14
D gene: NA
clone size: NA
CDR3 protein: CASRSGAEDRGYTF
CDR3 DNA: TGTGCCAGCAGGAGCGGCGCCGAAGACAGGGGCTACACCTTC

V gene: TRBV30
J gene: TRBJ2-5
CDR3 length: 10
D gene: NA
clone size: NA
CDR3 protein: CACNLGAQYF
CDR3 DNA: TGTGCCTGTAACCTGGGGGCCCAGTACTTC

V gene: TRBV5-1
J gene: TRBJ1-6
CDR3 length: 16
D gene: NA
clone size: NA
CDR3 protein: CASSLENTGSGSPLHF
CDR3 DNA: TGCGCCAGCAGCTTGGAGAATACAGGGAGTGGTTCACCCCTCCACTTT

V gene: TRBV30
J gene: TRBJ1-6
CDR3 length: 14
D gene: NA
clone size: NA
CDR3 protein: CAWKEGFIRSPLHF
CDR3 DNA: TGTGCCTGGAAAGAGGGTTTTATCCGTTCACCCCTCCACTTT

V gene: TRBV7-9
J gene: TRBJ1-2
CDR3 length: 13
D gene: NA
clone size: NA
CDR3 protein: CASSLDPLYGYTF
CDR3 DNA: TGTGCCAGCAGCTTAGATCCCCTCTATGGCTACACCTTC

V gene: TRBV9
J gene: TRBJ2-6
CDR3 length: 14
D gene: NA
clone size: NA
CDR3 protein: CASSVTSGANVLTF
CDR3 DNA: TGTGCCAGCAGCGTAACATCTGGGGCCAACGTCCTGACTTTC

V gene: TRBV28
J gene: TRBJ1-2
CDR3 length: 14
D gene: NA
clone size: NA
CDR3 protein: CASSFPGPGYGYTF
CDR3 DNA: TGTGCCAGCAGTTTCCCCGGTCCTGGCTATGGCTACACCTTC

V gene: TRBV7-2
J gene: TRBJ1-6
CDR3 length: 16
D gene: NA
clone size: NA
CDR3 protein: CASSLALGIANSPLHF
CDR3 DNA: TGTGCCAGCAGCTTAGCGTTGGGGATTGCAAATTCACCCCTCCACTTT

V gene: TRBV9
J gene: TRBJ2-1
CDR3 length: 12
D gene: NA
clone size: NA
CDR3 protein: CASSVDHHEQFF
CDR3 DNA: TGTGCCAGCAGCGTAGACCATCATGAGCAGTTCTTC

V gene: TRBV29-1
J gene: TRBJ1-4
CDR3 length: 16
D gene: TRBD1
clone size: few
CDR3 protein: CSVSGTGDLLSEKLFF
CDR3 DNA: TGCAGCGTGTCTGGGACAGGGGATTTATTGTCGGAGAAACTGTTTTTT

V gene: TRBV20-1
J gene: TRBJ2-5
CDR3 length: 10
D gene: NA
clone size: NA
CDR3 protein: CSARMETQYF
CDR3 DNA: TGCAGTGCTAGGATGGAGACCCAGTACTTC

V gene: TRBV15
J gene: TRBJ1-2
CDR3 length: 14
D gene: TRBD1
clone size: NA
CDR3 protein: CATSPDRGNYGYTF
CDR3 DNA: TGTGCCACCAGCCCAGACAGGGGGAACTATGGCTACACCTTC

V gene: TRBV6-5
J gene: TRBJ2-2
CDR3 length: 13
D gene: NA
clone size: NA
CDR3 protein: CASSSGQPGELFF
CDR3 DNA: TGTGCCAGCAGTTCTGGACAGCCCGGGGAGCTGTTTTTT

V gene: TRBV30
J gene: TRBJ1-2
CDR3 length: 13
D gene: NA
clone size: NA
CDR3 protein: CAWSVDRTYGYTF
CDR3 DNA: TGTGCCTGGAGTGTAGACAGAACTTATGGCTACACCTTC

V gene: TRBV6-1
J gene: TRBJ1-1
CDR3 length: 13
D gene: NA
clone size: few
CDR3 protein: CATLPPGYTEAFF
CDR3 DNA: TGTGCCACCCTCCCGCCGGGCTACACTGAAGCTTTCTTT

V gene: TRBV20-1
J gene: TRBJ2-5
CDR3 length: 11
D gene: NA
clone size: NA
CDR3 protein: CSAGTQETQYF
CDR3 DNA: TGCAGTGCGGGCACCCAAGAGACCCAGTACTTC

V gene: TRBV29-1
J gene: TRBJ1-2
CDR3 length: 13
D gene: NA
clone size: NA
CDR3 protein: CSAFAGRNYGYTF
CDR3 DNA: TGCAGCGCCTTTGCAGGGAGAAACTATGGCTACACCTTC

V gene: TRBV6-5
J gene: TRBJ1-6
CDR3 length: 15
D gene: TRBD1
clone size: NA
CDR3 protein: CASSYSGQGNSPLHF
CDR3 DNA: TGTGCCAGCAGTTACTCGGGACAGGGAAATTCACCCCTCCACTTT

V gene: TRBV7-9
J gene: TRBJ1-2
CDR3 length: 16
D gene: NA
clone size: once
CDR3 protein: CASSFMPAGADYGYTF
CDR3 DNA: TGTGCCAGCAGCTTTATGCCGGCCGGGGCTGACTATGGCTACACCTTC

V gene: TRBV29-1
J gene: TRBJ1-2
CDR3 length: 11
D gene: NA
clone size: few
CDR3 protein: CSVERGYGYTF
CDR3 DNA: TGCAGCGTTGAGAGGGGTTATGGCTACACCTTC

V gene: TRBV27
J gene: TRBJ2-5
CDR3 length: 15
D gene: NA
clone size: NA
CDR3 protein: CASSPWESGQETQYF
CDR3 DNA: TGTGCCAGCAGTCCCTGGGAGTCAGGGCAAGAGACCCAGTACTTC

V gene: TRBV2
J gene: TRBJ2-7
CDR3 length: 15
D gene: TRBD1
clone size: NA
CDR3 protein: CASREGQASSYEQYF
CDR3 DNA: TGTGCCAGCAGGGAGGGACAGGCGAGCTCCTACGAGCAGTACTTC

V gene: TRBV14
J gene: TRBJ2-3
CDR3 length: 15
D gene: TRBD2
clone size: NA
CDR3 protein: CASSQGLASLDTQYF
CDR3 DNA: TGTGCCAGCAGCCAAGGACTAGCCAGTTTGGATACGCAGTATTTT

V gene: TRBV29-1
J gene: TRBJ2-1
CDR3 length: 13
D gene: TRBD1
clone size: few
CDR3 protein: CSGERQGMNEQFF
CDR3 DNA: TGCAGCGGCGAGAGACAGGGGATGAATGAGCAGTTCTTC

V gene: TRBV29-1
J gene: TRBJ2-4
CDR3 length: 10
D gene: NA
clone size: NA
CDR3 protein: CSVLVNIQYF
CDR3 DNA: TGCAGCGTTCTAGTGAACATTCAGTACTTC

V gene: TRBV29-1
J gene: TRBJ1-2
CDR3 length: 12
D gene: NA
clone size: NA
CDR3 protein: CSVREGNYGYTF
CDR3 DNA: TGCAGCGTGAGGGAGGGGAACTATGGCTACACCTTC

V gene: TRBV29-1
J gene: TRBJ2-4
CDR3 length: 15
D gene: NA
clone size: few
CDR3 protein: CSVEPISVAKNIQYF
CDR3 DNA: TGCAGCGTTGAACCAATATCTGTAGCCAAAAACATTCAGTACTTC

V gene: TRBV6-5
J gene: TRBJ1-6
CDR3 length: 14
D gene: NA
clone size: few
CDR3 protein: CASSVVQINSPLHF
CDR3 DNA: TGTGCCAGCAGTGTGGTACAGATTAATTCACCCCTCCACTTT

V gene: TRBV4-3
J gene: TRBJ1-2
CDR3 length: 14
D gene: NA
clone size: NA
CDR3 protein: CASSQDGGGYGYTF
CDR3 DNA: TGCGCCAGCAGCCAAGATGGGGGCGGCTATGGCTACACCTTC

V gene: TRBV30
J gene: TRBJ2-2
CDR3 length: 14
D gene: TRBD1
clone size: many
CDR3 protein: CAWRGTGNTGELFF
CDR3 DNA: TGTGCCTGGAGAGGGACAGGGAACACCGGGGAGCTGTTTTTT

V gene: TRBV30
J gene: TRBJ1-2
CDR3 length: 13
D gene: NA
clone size: NA
CDR3 protein: CAWSVEANYGYTF
CDR3 DNA: TGTGCCTGGAGTGTCGAGGCTAACTATGGCTACACCTTC

V gene: TRBV5-1
J gene: TRBJ2-7
CDR3 length: 16
D gene: NA
clone size: NA
CDR3 protein: CASSSKVGRTTYEQYF
CDR3 DNA: TGCGCCAGCAGCTCAAAAGTTGGACGAACCACCTACGAGCAGTACTTC

V gene: TRBV25-1
J gene: TRBJ2-7
CDR3 length: 13
D gene: NA
clone size: NA
CDR3 protein: CASSAQIYPKQYF
CDR3 DNA: TGTGCCAGCAGTGCCCAGATCTACCCCAAGCAGTACTTC

V gene: TRBV5-1
J gene: TRBJ2-7
CDR3 length: 12
D gene: TRBD1
clone size: NA
CDR3 protein: CASSTGQGEQYF
CDR3 DNA: TGCGCCAGCAGCACGGGACAGGGCGAGCAGTACTTC

V gene: TRBV6-5
J gene: TRBJ2-7
CDR3 length: 15
D gene: TRBD1
clone size: few
CDR3 protein: CASSREGQGPYEQYF
CDR3 DNA: TGTGCCAGCAGCCGGGAGGGACAGGGGCCCTACGAGCAGTACTTC

V gene: TRBV30
J gene: TRBJ1-5
CDR3 length: 17
D gene: TRBD1
clone size: NA
CDR3 protein: CAWSTRQGMPNNQPQHF
CDR3 DNA: TGTGCCTGGAGCACCCGACAGGGAATGCCTAACAATCAGCCCCAGCATTTT

V gene: TRBV27
J gene: TRBJ2-7
CDR3 length: 18
D gene: TRBD1
clone size: once
CDR3 protein: CASSTRDRAFPRSYEQYF
CDR3 DNA: TGTGCCAGCAGTACCCGGGACAGGGCTTTTCCCCGCTCCTACGAGCAGTACTTC

V gene: TRBV9
J gene: TRBJ2-5
CDR3 length: 13
D gene: NA
clone size: NA
CDR3 protein: CASSVGGQETQYF
CDR3 DNA: TGTGCCAGCAGCGTAGGGGGCCAAGAGACCCAGTACTTC

V gene: TRBV7-2
J gene: TRBJ2-7
CDR3 length: 15
D gene: NA
clone size: NA
CDR3 protein: CASSLPVPSSYEQYF
CDR3 DNA: TGTGCCAGCAGCTTACCAGTCCCCAGCTCCTACGAGCAGTACTTC

V gene: TRBV9
J gene: TRBJ2-3
CDR3 length: 18
D gene: TRBD2
clone size: NA
CDR3 protein: CASSVGPSGTSSTDTQYF
CDR3 DNA: TGTGCCAGCAGCGTAGGGCCTAGCGGGACTTCTAGCACAGATACGCAGTATTTT

V gene: TRBV5-1
J gene: TRBJ2-2
CDR3 length: 17
D gene: NA
clone size: NA
CDR3 protein: CASSLIGQSSGTGELFF
CDR3 DNA: TGCGCCAGCAGCTTGATCGGGCAGTCCTCCGGCACCGGGGAGCTGTTTTTT

V gene: TRBV5-1
J gene: TRBJ1-6
CDR3 length: 15
D gene: TRBD1
clone size: NA
CDR3 protein: CASSSGQADNSPLHF
CDR3 DNA: TGCGCCAGCAGCTCGGGACAGGCCGATAATTCACCCCTCCACTTT

V gene: TRBV5-1
J gene: TRBJ2-3
CDR3 length: 17
D gene: TRBD2
clone size: NA
CDR3 protein: CASSGTSGGVSADTQYF
CDR3 DNA: TGCGCCAGCAGCGGGACTAGCGGGGGCGTCTCCGCAGATACGCAGTATTTT

V gene: TRBV9
J gene: TRBJ1-5
CDR3 length: 14
D gene: NA
clone size: NA
CDR3 protein: CASSVGPAGQPQHF
CDR3 DNA: TGTGCCAGCAGCGTAGGACCGGCGGGTCAGCCCCAGCATTTT

V gene: TRBV30
J gene: TRBJ2-7
CDR3 length: 12
D gene: NA
clone size: NA
CDR3 protein: CAAEYGSYEQYF
CDR3 DNA: TGTGCCGCGGAGTACGGATCCTACGAGCAGTACTTC

V gene: TRBV30
J gene: TRBJ1-1
CDR3 length: 13
D gene: NA
clone size: NA
CDR3 protein: CAWSKRMNTEAFF
CDR3 DNA: TGTGCCTGGAGTAAGAGGATGAACACTGAAGCTTTCTTT

V gene: TRBV5-1
J gene: TRBJ1-2
CDR3 length: 15
D gene: TRBD1
clone size: NA
CDR3 protein: CASSRHQGEAYGYTF
CDR3 DNA: TGCGCCAGCAGCCGTCATCAGGGGGAGGCCTATGGCTACACCTTC

V gene: TRBV4-3
J gene: TRBJ2-1
CDR3 length: 14
D gene: TRBD2
clone size: NA
CDR3 protein: CASSQSTSGPEQFF
CDR3 DNA: TGCGCCAGCAGCCAATCGACTAGCGGGCCCGAGCAGTTCTTC

V gene: TRBV4-3
J gene: TRBJ1-5
CDR3 length: 18
D gene: TRBD1
clone size: few
CDR3 protein: CASSQDIPGQGRDQPQHF
CDR3 DNA: TGCGCCAGCAGCCAAGATATCCCTGGACAGGGACGAGATCAGCCCCAGCATTTT

V gene: TRBV29-1
J gene: TRBJ1-2
CDR3 length: 14
D gene: NA
clone size: NA
CDR3 protein: CSVAGSDNFYGYTF
CDR3 DNA: TGCAGCGTTGCGGGGTCGGATAACTTCTATGGCTACACCTTC

V gene: TRBV2
J gene: TRBJ2-3
CDR3 length: 10
D gene: NA
clone size: NA
CDR3 protein: CASSERTQYF
CDR3 DNA: TGTGCCAGCAGTGAGCGTACGCAGTATTTT

V gene: TRBV30
J gene: TRBJ2-4
CDR3 length: 18
D gene: TRBD2
clone size: NA
CDR3 protein: CAWSVRLAGDLAKNIQYF
CDR3 DNA: TGTGCCTGGAGTGTACGACTAGCGGGGGACCTAGCCAAAAACATTCAGTACTTC

V gene: TRBV30
J gene: TRBJ2-7
CDR3 length: 12
D gene: NA
clone size: few
CDR3 protein: CAATIGSYEQYF
CDR3 DNA: TGTGCCGCCACCATCGGGTCCTACGAGCAGTACTTC